This T cell receptor (beta chain) came from a study of blood T cell repertoires in COVID-19. Background on the study: Acute and convalescent COVID-19 samples came from the United States, Italy and Spain. T cells, B-cell-depleted T cells, or PBMCs provided the cDNA or gDNA that served as material.

A single count supports this clone. Original data processing: Amplification with reference gene primers provided the estimates of nucleated cell counts. Here immunoSEQ multiplex PCR was the method, and the copy in TCRdb shows in-frame clones only, minus some. Clone size and V and J calls were adopted from that table, with D and trimming inferred from the DNA. The table records about 250,000 clones, 84% of them present only once. Sequencing used peripheral blood. The sequence came from a woman in her forties who had recovered from COVID-19.

The CDR3, as DNA: TGTGCCTGGGACAGGTTCTCGGGAAACACCATATATTTT. Translating it yields CAWDRFSGNTIYF. The chain carries TRBV30 and TRBJ1-3, with D possibly TRBD1 on 6 matching bases. The CDR3 has 13 residues. In germline, CDR1 is GTSNPN, CDR2 SVGIG (reference sequence). V shed 5 bases and J shed 4 bases, with 12 bases lying between them.